A selection of T cell receptor beta chains follows, all from one sample in a study of T cell responses to AZD1222 COVID-19 vaccine. The data were produced by immunoSEQ multiplex PCR, yet TCRdb's version contains in-frame clones alone and is incomplete. The repertoire holds more than 150,000 clones, with 70% to 90% as singletons. The sequenced sample was peripheral blood, obtained on day 0 of AZD1222 vaccination. The receptors were gathered from an adult in good health. Each CDR3 is given with its conserved first and last residue. Each record gives: CDR3 length, D gene, J gene, V gene, clone size, CDR3 DNA, CDR3 protein. A D gene is named only where the DNA matches it firmly. Clone size is stated in some rows and not others, as once, few, many or a class when expanded.

15,-,TRBJ1-2,TRBV7-9,-,TGTGCCAGCAGCTTAGATCCCAGGGGCAATGTATCGTGGACCTTC,CASSLDPRGNVSWTF
15,TRBD2,TRBJ2-1,TRBV6-2/TRBV6-3,-,TGTGCCAGCAGTTTCACTAGCGTGCACTACAATGAGCAGTTCTTC,CASSFTSVHYNEQFF
14,-,TRBJ2-5,TRBV19,-,TGTGCCAGTAGTATTCAGGGCAGACAAGAGACCCAGTACTTC,CASSIQGRQETQYF
15,-,TRBJ1-4,TRBV6-5,-,TGTGCCAGCAGCTCTCCCCGGGGGGAAGGTGAAAAACTGTTTTTT,CASSSPRGEGEKLFF
16,TRBD2,TRBJ2-3,TRBV7-2,-,TGTGCCAGCAGCCAACACCTAGCGGGGAGTTTTGGTACGCAGTATTTT,CASSQHLAGSFGTQYF
14,TRBD2,TRBJ2-1,TRBV7-9,-,TGTGCCAGCAGCCAGGGACTAGCAGGCAATGAGCAGTTCTTC,CASSQGLAGNEQFF
15,-,TRBJ1-1,TRBV19,-,TGTGCCAGTACCGGGCACCTGAGGAGGAACACTGAAGCTTTCTTT,CASTGHLRRNTEAFF
12,-,TRBJ1-1,TRBV9,-,TGTGCCAGCAGCGTAGCCGGGGGGCAAGCTTTCTTT,CASSVAGGQAFF
14,-,TRBJ1-5,TRBV24-1,-,TGTGCCACCAGTGATCCCCGGAGCAATCAGCCCCAGCATTTT,CATSDPRSNQPQHF
14,TRBD1,TRBJ1-5,TRBV6-5,-,TGTGCCAGCTGGGACACAGGGGGCCATCAGCCCCAGCATTTT,CASWDTGGHQPQHF
15,TRBD1,TRBJ1-2,TRBV6-5,-,TGTGCCAGCAGGTCTGCCGGGACAGGGGACTATGGCTACACCTTC,CASRSAGTGDYGYTF
18,TRBD2,TRBJ2-7,TRBV27,-,TGTGCCAGCAGTCAAGGGCCGGGGGGGGCGCGGGCTTTTTACGAGCAGTACTTC,CASSQGPGGARAFYEQYF
14,-,TRBJ1-4,TRBV5-5,once,TGTGCCAGCAGCTCTCCGGGACTGAGCGAAAAACTGTTTTTT,CASSSPGLSEKLFF
13,-,TRBJ2-1,TRBV28,-,TGTGCCAGCAGTTTAATGGTCCACAATGAGCAGTTCTTC,CASSLMVHNEQFF
15,-,TRBJ2-2,TRBV6-5,-,TGTGCCAGCAGCTTACAGGCGCCGAACACCGGGGAGCTGTTTTTT,CASSLQAPNTGELFF
12,-,TRBJ2-1,TRBV12-3/TRBV12-4,-,TGTGCCAGCACCTCCCGGACAGTCGAGCAGTTCTTC,CASTSRTVEQFF
17,-,TRBJ1-4,TRBV18,-,TGTGCCAGCTCACCACGGGGGTCAGGCGCGACTAATGAAAAACTGTTTTTT,CASSPRGSGATNEKLFF
14,-,TRBJ2-7,TRBV5-8,-,TGTGCCAGCAGCTTTCCCGGCCAGAACTACGAGCAGTACTTC,CASSFPGQNYEQYF
16,-,TRBJ2-1,TRBV5-1,-,TGCGCCAGCAGCTTGGGGGATAACTTAAACTTCGATGAGCAGTTCTTC,CASSLGDNLNFDEQFF
14,TRBD1,TRBJ2-5,TRBV24-1,-,TGTGCCACCAGTGATCCTGACAGGGTAGAGACCCAGTACTTC,CATSDPDRVETQYF
15,TRBD2,TRBJ2-1,TRBV5-1,-,TGCGCCAGCAGTTGGGACTTCGGGACTAGCGAAAAGCAGTTCTTC,CASSWDFGTSEKQFF
14,TRBD1,TRBJ2-5,TRBV29-1,-,TGCAGCGTAGCACAGGGGAATAGGGAAGAGACCCAGTACTTC,CSVAQGNREETQYF
13,-,TRBJ2-3,TRBV6-5,-,TGTGCCAGCAGTTCCCCGGGACCAGATACGCAGTATTTT,CASSSPGPDTQYF
15,TRBD1,TRBJ1-2,TRBV5-1,once,TGCGCCAGCAGCTTGGAGTCGACAGGGGGCTATGGCTACACCTTC,CASSLESTGGYGYTF
13,TRBD1,TRBJ1-2,TRBV28,once,TGTGCCAGCAGTCCGGGACAGGGAACAGGCTACACCTTC,CASSPGQGTGYTF
15,-,TRBJ1-2,TRBV19,-,TGTGCCAGTAGTATCTTCCAGACGGACAACTATGGCTACACCTTC,CASSIFQTDNYGYTF
15,-,TRBJ1-5,TRBV30,-,TGTGCCTGGAGTGTTGGGCAACATAGCAATCAGCCCCAGCATTTT,CAWSVGQHSNQPQHF
15,TRBD1,TRBJ1-2,TRBV7-2,-,TGTGCCAGCAGCCCACAGGGGGCGCTTATCTATGGCTACACCTTC,CASSPQGALIYGYTF
19,TRBD2,TRBJ2-3,TRBV7-3,once,TGTGCCAGCAGCTTAATTGGGACTAGCGGGAGCGGATCGATGGATACGCAGTATTTT,CASSLIGTSGSGSMDTQYF
16,-,TRBJ2-1,TRBV5-4,-,TGTGCCAGCTCCCGCTTAGGGGCAGGAGGAGGGAATGAGCAGTTCTTC,CASSRLGAGGGNEQFF
15,TRBD1,TRBJ1-5,TRBV19,-,TGTGCCAGTAGAAGACCCGACAGGGAAAGCCAGCCCCAGCATTTT,CASRRPDRESQPQHF
13,-,TRBJ1-5,TRBV5-4,once,TGTGCCAGCAGCTTGGCGGGAGGGGAGCCCCAGCATTTT,CASSLAGGEPQHF
15,-,TRBJ1-2,TRBV27,-,TGTGCCAGCAGTTATAGTGGCGCCCAGTCCTATGGCTACACCTTC,CASSYSGAQSYGYTF
11,-,TRBJ2-7,TRBV20-1,-,TGCAGTGCCCTGGACAGCTACGAGCAGTACTTC,CSALDSYEQYF
11,-,TRBJ2-1,TRBV28,-,TGTGCCAGCATCAGCAACAATGAGCAGTTCTTC,CASISNNEQFF
15,-,TRBJ1-5,TRBV25-1,-,TGTGCCAGCAGTGAATCCGATAGGGGCAATCAGCCCCAGCATTTT,CASSESDRGNQPQHF
13,-,TRBJ1-1,TRBV30,-,TGTGCCTGGAGTGTACAGGGTGACACTGAAGCTTTCTTT,CAWSVQGDTEAFF
16,-,TRBJ2-5,TRBV3-1/TRBV3-2,once,TGTGCCAGCAGCCAATATCAGGTAGCGGTAAAAGAGACCCAGTACTTC,CASSQYQVAVKETQYF
14,TRBD2,TRBJ2-1,TRBV10-2,-,TGCGCCAGCAGTGAGGGCGGGAGCGCCTACGAGCAGTTCTTC,CASSEGGSAYEQFF
15,-,TRBJ2-5,TRBV24-1,-,TGTGCCACCAGTGATATCCTCTTGGGGAGGGAGACCCAGTACTTC,CATSDILLGRETQYF
15,TRBD1,TRBJ1-2,TRBV28,-,TGTGCCAGCAGCCCCGGACAGGGGGCGGCCTATGGCTACACCTTC,CASSPGQGAAYGYTF
15,TRBD2,TRBJ2-5,TRBV28,-,TGTGCCAGCATGTTTTCTAGCGGGAATAAAGAGACCCAGTACTTC,CASMFSSGNKETQYF
15,TRBD1,TRBJ2-7,TRBV5-6,-,TGTGCCAGCAGCTCAGCATGGGACAGCCCTTACGAGCAGTACTTC,CASSSAWDSPYEQYF
14,-,TRBJ2-7,TRBV9,-,TGTGCCAGCAGCGCGACTAGTTTTCTGAGCGAGCAGTACTTC,CASSATSFLSEQYF
17,TRBD2,TRBJ2-1,TRBV6-6,few,TGTGCCAGCAGTCGATATGGACTAGCGGGAGTCTACAATGAGCAGTTCTTC,CASSRYGLAGVYNEQFF
15,-,TRBJ2-5,TRBV7-5,many,TGTGCCAGAAGCTCCCGTGCCCCAGACAGAGAGACCCAGTACTTC,CARSSRAPDRETQYF
17,-,TRBJ2-2,TRBV7-8,-,TGTGCCAGCAGCTTAGGGCTGGGGGGTTCGGGCACCGGGGAGCTGTTTTTT,CASSLGLGGSGTGELFF
14,-,TRBJ2-3,TRBV5-1,-,TGCGCCAGCAGCTTTGGCTCCCGGTCAGATACGCAGTATTTT,CASSFGSRSDTQYF
15,-,TRBJ1-5,TRBV5-1,-,TGCGCCAGCAGCCCCGGGACGGTGAAAAATCAGCCCCAGCATTTT,CASSPGTVKNQPQHF
15,-,TRBJ1-5,TRBV28,-,TGTGCCAGCAGTTCGGGGGGGCTGCGGTTTCAGCCCCAGCATTTT,CASSSGGLRFQPQHF
14,-,TRBJ1-1,TRBV7-9,-,TGTGCCAGCAGCCCTCTAGACAGGAACACTGAAGCTTTCTTT,CASSPLDRNTEAFF
17,-,TRBJ2-1,TRBV7-9,-,TGTGCCAGCAGCTTAGCGGCCGGGGGGCGGTTATACAATGAGCAGTTCTTC,CASSLAAGGRLYNEQFF
14,-,TRBJ2-1,TRBV10-3,-,TGTGCCATCAGCTCCGGGACGGTTAACAATGAGCAGTTCTTC,CAISSGTVNNEQFF
15,-,TRBJ1-3,TRBV5-1,-,TGCGCCAGCAGCTGGGAACAGGGCTCTGGAAACACCATATATTTT,CASSWEQGSGNTIYF
20,TRBD1,TRBJ2-6,TRBV5-1,once,TGCGCCAGCAGCTTTCTGGCGACAGGGGGCAGCTTGACTGGGGCCAACGTCCTGACTTTC,CASSFLATGGSLTGANVLTF